Below are 2 T cell receptor delta chains sequenced from a single sample in a study of γδ T cells in repeated Plasmodium falciparum infection. Vgamma9/Vdelta2+ and Vdelta2-negative gammadelta T cells were flow-sorted from PBMC for bulk sequencing. TCRdb processed the multiplex PCR reads again with the CATT caller. The sample has some 51,000 delta-chain clones; roughly 1.9% are singletons. The sample taken for sequencing was gamma-delta T cells from blood. These TCRs come from a pool of human donors (malaria-infected and uninfected, not separated).

This clone was observed many times. The protein TCRdb gives is from a much larger clone and does not agree with this DNA's translation at residue 3, likely a read error; the protein shown here comes from the DNA. The chain employs TRDV1 and TRDJ1; either TRDD2 or TRDD3 may fit D (8 bases each). The J gene is absent in TCRdb and was assigned here via DNA matching to germline. The CDR3 loop spans 23 amino acids. Germline V gene lookup returns CDR1 TSWWSYY and CDR2 QGS. Here the CDR3 reads CAPGVPPLFLRGWGRDRTDKLIF. Here the CDR3 DNA reads TGTGCTCCTGGGGTCCCTCCCCTCTTCCTACGTGGCTGGGGGAGAGACAGAACCGATAAACTCATCTTT.

This clone has only a few counts. Given a far larger clone just one base away, this is likely a sequencing read error. Other DNA sequences in the same sample also yield this CDR3. The chain recombines TRDV1 with TRDJ1; D perhaps matches TRDD3 (8 bases). TCRdb is silent on the J gene; assignment here came from matching the DNA to germline. Looked up from germline, CDR1 is TSWWSYY and CDR2 is QGS. V lost 1 base and J lost 2, with 47 bases in between. The CDR3 is 27 residues long. CDR3 DNA: TGTGCTCTTGGGGAACCCCTCTTCCTAGCCCCCAAGCTAGGGGATACACGGCGAAAGGGGGGTACCGATAAACTCATCTTT. Translating it yields CALGEPLFLAPKLGDTRRKGGTDKLIF.